The 3 T cell receptor beta chains in this list originate from one sample, sequenced in a study of brain T cells in children with intractable seizures. Libraries were prepared by immunoSEQ multiplex PCR; TCRdb keeps only in-frame clonotypes and omits some of them. The repertoire holds over 95,000 clones, with 85% to 95% as singletons. This specimen was peripheral blood, taken at surgery. The source is a boy under three years old with hemimegalencephaly and intractable seizures.

The gene calls are TRBV29-1 and TRBJ1-2; D might be TRBD1 (5 bases). Trimming left V 8 bases short and J 5 bases short, with 12 bases between. Germline V gene data show CDR1 as SQVTM and CDR2 as ANQGSEA. The CDR3 is made up of 11 amino acids. The CDR3 region is CSSEQGYGYTF. The CDR3 bases are TGCAGCTCAGAGCAGGGTTATGGCTACACCTTC.

This rearrangement joins TRBV15 to TRBJ2-3; D is undetermined. The germline gives CDR1 LNHNV, CDR2 YYDKDF (reference sequence). This CDR3 comprises 14 residues. V lost 1 base and J lost 4, with 9 bases in between. CDR3 bases: TGTGCCACCAGCAGAGCCCCCGTCTCAGATACGCAGTATTTT. Translating it yields CATSRAPVSDTQYF. The whole variable domain, remainder taken from reference TRBV15 and TRBJ2-3, is DAMVIQNPRYQVTQFGKPVTLSCSQTLNHNVMYWYQQKSSQAPKLLFHYYDKDFNNEADTPDNFQSRRPNTSFCFLDIRSPGLGDTAMYLCATSRAPVSDTQYFGPGTRLTVL.

The rearrangement links TRBV9 to TRBJ2-3; D is undetermined. Trimming removed 0 bases at V and 4 bases at J, with 9 bases between. The CDR3 contains 14 residues. CDR1 SGDLS and CDR2 YYNGEE come from the germline V gene. The CDR3 reads CASSVATGPDTQYF. In nucleotides, the CDR3 is TGTGCCAGCAGCGTAGCTACCGGTCCAGATACGCAGTATTTT.